Shown below are 26 T cell receptor beta chains from a single sample sequenced in a study of T cell changes during pregnancy in multiple sclerosis (dated by TCRdb to between 2017 and 2020). The method was the immunoSEQ multiplex PCR assay. The clones in this table, taken by TCRdb from immuneACCESS, are in-frame only. Not every clone is retained; where verified, under half of the shortfall comes from an unresolved V gene, and the cause of the rest is unknown. This sample lists around 68,000 clones; about 90% were detected once. 0.43% of the sample goes to the ten largest clones. The sequencing used CD4+ T cells from peripheral blood mononuclear cells, collected before pregnancy. The receptor source for this set is a female donor with multiple sclerosis, enrolled in a pregnancy study.

V and J are TRBV2 and TRBJ2-1; D not certain. V dropped 1 base and J dropped 0 bases, with 4 bases sitting between them. This CDR3 spans 14 amino acids. Germline CDR1 is SNHLY and CDR2 is FYNNEI. The CDR3 region has the DNA TGTGCCAGCAGTGAAGTGAGCTCCTACAATGAGCAGTTCTTC. Protein sequence: CASSEVSSYNEQFF.

This clone was counted once. The rearrangement joins TRBV6-5 to TRBJ2-7; D may be TRBD1 (5 bases). This CDR3 region has 16 residues. From germline, CDR1 is MNHEY and CDR2 SVGAGI. Trimming pared 0 bases from V and 2 bases from J, leaving 14 bases between. In DNA form, the CDR3 reads TGTGCCAGCAGTTACTCGATAGGGGTGCGGCCCTACGAGCAGTACTTC. As protein: CASSYSIGVRPYEQYF.

This clone was observed once. The chain uses TRBV19 and TRBJ1-2; tentative D call: TRBD1 (6 bases). Between the trimmed V and J ends, which lost 7 bases and 6 bases, there was a span of 18 bases. The CDR3 runs to 14 residues. The germline gives CDR1 LNHDA, CDR2 SQIVND (reference sequence). Here the CDR3 DNA reads TGTGCCAGTAACGAAGGGGGGGGGACCAATGGCTACACCTTC. This gives the protein CASNEGGGTNGYTF.

The rearrangement uses TRBV4-1 and TRBJ1-4; no firm D call. Trimming stripped 1 base from V and 0 bases from J, with 6 bases between. Germline CDR1 reads MGHRA; CDR2 reads YSYEKL. CDR3 length: 15 residues. The CDR3 nucleotides read TGCGCCAGCAGCCAAGGGCGGGCAACTAATGAAAAACTGTTTTTT. It translates to CASSQGRATNEKLFF.

This clone has more than one count but fewer than ten. This chain joins TRBV7-3 and TRBJ2-1, with 7 bases that match TRBD2. Trimming took 5 bases from V and 8 from J; bases not matched to a gene: 12. The CDR3 extends over 15 amino acids. The germline V gene has CDR1 SGHTA and CDR2 FQGTGA. DNA for the CDR3: TGTGCCAGCAGCCCCCACGGGCGCGGGGGACATGAGCAGTTCTTC. Its protein product is CASSPHGRGGHEQFF.

This rearrangement joins TRBV5-5 to TRBJ1-1; TRBD1 matches at 12 bases. CDR3 length equals 16 residues. From germline, CDR1 is SGHKS and CDR2 YYEKEE (reference sequence). V shed 8 bases, J shed 1 base, and the junction held 9 bases outside the gene matches. The CDR3 sequence: CASLPGQGARNTEAFF. In DNA form, the CDR3 reads TGTGCCAGTCTGCCGGGACAGGGGGCGAGGAACACTGAAGCTTTCTTT.

V and J are TRBV15 and TRBJ1-2; a possible D gene is TRBD1 (5 bases). The CDR3 is 14 residues long. Germline assignment: CDR1 LNHNV and CDR2 YYDKDF (reference sequence). V was trimmed by 4 bases and J by 5 bases, leaving 14 bases between them. CDR3 sequence reads: CATSIPGLTYGYTF. As DNA, the CDR3 is TGTGCCACCAGCATCCCAGGGCTGACATATGGCTACACCTTC. Full variable domain (missing parts from reference TRBV15 and TRBJ1-2): DAMVIQNPRYQVTQFGKPVTLSCSQTLNHNVMYWYQQKSSQAPKLLFHYYDKDFNNEADTPDNFQSRRPNTSFCFLDIRSPGLGDTAMYLCATSIPGLTYGYTFGSGTRLTVV.

This chain connects TRBV28 to TRBJ1-5, with D possibly being TRBD1 (5 bases). This CDR3 is 14 amino acids long. CDR1 and CDR2 from the germline V gene are MDHEN and SYDVKM. With 3 bases removed from V and 4 bases from J, the gap between germline ends came to 10 bases. CDR3 in DNA: TGTGCCAGCAGTTTGATGGGGGGGAATCAGCCCCAGCATTTT. This gives the protein CASSLMGGNQPQHF.

The rearrangement uses TRBV28 and TRBJ2-5; the D gene is possibly TRBD1 (6 bases). The V gene lost 6 bases and the J gene lost 2 bases, with 19 bases spanning the gap. Germline lookup yields CDR1 MDHEN and CDR2 SYDVKM. The CDR3 spans 16 residues. CDR3 sequence: CASRALGALGQETQYF. DNA for the CDR3: TGTGCCAGCAGAGCCCTGGGGGCGTTGGGTCAAGAGACCCAGTACTTC.

The CDR3 DNA reads TGCGCCAGCAGCTTGGGTGTTGGTAGGGGGCGGATGAACACTGAAGCTTTCTTT. Its translation is CASSLGVGRGRMNTEAFF. J is TRBJ1-1 and V is TRBV5-1, with 7 bases lining up with TRBD1. With V trimmed by 0 bases and J by 0 bases, 11 bases remained unmatched. Germline V lookup: CDR1 SGHRS, CDR2 YFSETQ. The CDR3 is made up of 18 amino acids.

V usage is TRBV7-9 and J usage is TRBJ1-1, with 9 bases fitting TRBD1. CDR3 size: 16 residues. Germline CDR1 reads SEHNR; CDR2 reads FQNEAQ (reference sequence). Trimming at V came to 5 bases and at J to 1 base, leaving 8 bases not matched to a gene. The CDR3, as DNA: TGTGCCAGCAGCCCAGTCACAGGGGGCCCGAACACTGAAGCTTTCTTT. This encodes CASSPVTGGPNTEAFF.

The rearrangement joins TRBV6-4 to TRBJ2-1; 7 bases are a match to TRBD1. V shed 4 bases, J shed 7 bases, and the junction held 7 bases outside the gene matches. CDR3 length: 14 residues. CDR1 is MRHNA, CDR2 SNTAGT, per germline. The CDR3 sequence: CASSVTNRGNEQFF. Written as DNA, the CDR3 is TGTGCCAGCAGTGTAACAAACAGGGGTAATGAGCAGTTCTTC.

The chain employs TRBV10-2 and TRBJ1-6; D call uncertain. Germline V gene sequence: CDR1 WSHSY, CDR2 SAAADI. The CDR3 runs to 19 residues. V gave up 0 bases and J gave up 4 bases, with 19 bases separating them. The CDR3 is CASSESSLKIEPYNSPLHF. CDR3 in DNA: TGCGCCAGCAGTGAGTCGTCTCTTAAAATCGAGCCTTATAATTCACCCCTCCACTTT.

V usage is TRBV5-6 and J usage is TRBJ1-2; TRBD1 matches at 7 bases. V lost 0 bases to trimming and J lost 8 bases; unmatched junction nucleotides: 4. The CDR3 loop spans 13 amino acids. Germline CDR1 is SGHDT and CDR2 is YYEEEE. The CDR3 spells CASSLVTGAGYTF. The CDR3 bases are TGTGCCAGCAGCTTGGTAACAGGGGCGGGCTACACCTTC.

The table lists this clone with a count of one. The chain uses TRBV4-2 and TRBJ2-1; D is perhaps TRBD2 (6 bases). The V and J ends lost 0 bases and 2 bases respectively, with 8 bases between them. Germline CDR1 LGHNA, CDR2 YNFKEQ. The CDR3 length is 15 residues. CDR3 region: CASSQDGSTYNEQFF. CDR3 DNA sequence: TGTGCCAGCAGCCAAGACGGGAGCACCTACAATGAGCAGTTCTTC.

V usage is TRBV5-1 and J usage is TRBJ1-6, with unresolved D. V gave up 1 base and J gave up 6 bases, with 11 bases separating them. The germline gives CDR1 SGHRS, CDR2 YFSETQ. The CDR3 covers 15 residues. The CDR3 here is CASSLSGGGNSPLHF. In nucleotides, the CDR3 is TGCGCCAGCAGCTTGAGTGGTGGCGGTAATTCACCCCTCCACTTT.

CDR3 protein: CASGSSDYGYTF. Here the CDR3 DNA reads TGTGCCAGCGGTAGTTCGGACTATGGCTACACCTTC. This rearrangement joins TRBV27 to TRBJ1-2; D unresolved. Trimming removed 8 bases at V and 3 bases at J, with 10 bases between. The CDR3 loop spans 12 amino acids. CDR1 and CDR2 from the germline V gene are MNHEY and SMNVEV (reference sequence).

This chain links TRBV30 with TRBJ1-6, with a possible D match to TRBD1 (5 bases). The V gene lost 2 bases and the J gene lost 11 bases, with 19 bases spanning the gap. This CDR3 contains 15 residues. Per germline, CDR1 GTSNPN and CDR2 SVGIG (reference sequence). The CDR3 DNA is TGTGCCTGGAGTATCCACTCAGGGTATTCGGCACCCCTCCACTTT. Amino acid sequence: CAWSIHSGYSAPLHF.

This clone turned up a few times. The CDR3 nucleotides are TGTGCCAGCCGACAGGGCAGCAATCAGCCCCAGCATTTT. This translates into CASRQGSNQPQHF. The rearrangement links TRBV6-6 to TRBJ1-5, with 7 bases that match TRBD1. The germline V gene has CDR1 MNHNY and CDR2 SVGAGI (reference sequence). The ends lost 8 bases at V and 1 base at J; junction bases unmatched: 2. The CDR3 length is 13 residues.

The chain has TRBV28 and TRBJ2-2; 9 bases align to TRBD2. J was trimmed by 5 bases and V by 6 bases; bases with no gene match: 7. The CDR3 has 15 residues. Per germline, CDR1 MDHEN and CDR2 SYDVKM. The CDR3 DNA reads TGTGCCAGCAGCCGTAGCGGGAGTGGAACCGGGGAGCTGTTTTTT. Amino acids: CASSRSGSGTGELFF. Full variable domain (outside the CDR3, taken from reference TRBV28 and TRBJ2-2): DVKVTQSSRYLVKRTGEKVFLECVQDMDHENMFWYRQDPGLGLRLIYFSYDVKMKEKGDIPEGYSVSREKKERFSLILESASTNQTSMYLCASSRSGSGTGELFFGEGSRLTVL.

This clone was picked up one time. The V gene is TRBV7-6, the J gene TRBJ2-5, with D maybe TRBD2 (5 bases). CDR1 is SGHVS and CDR2 is FNYEAQ in the germline V gene. The CDR3 is made up of 14 amino acids. V was cut by 0 bases and J by 0 bases, with 5 bases left in between. The CDR3 nucleotides are TGTGCCAGCAGCTTAGCCGGGAACCAAGAGACCCAGTACTTC. Protein: CASSLAGNQETQYF.

This chain links TRBV28 with TRBJ2-2; a weak D match, TRBD2 (6 bases). V lost 11 bases and J 6 bases, leaving 13 bases between the germline ends. The CDR3 loop spans 12 amino acids. The germline gives CDR1 MDHEN, CDR2 SYDVKM. CDR3 bases: TGTGCCGTTGCGGGGAGGCCCGGGGAGCTGTTTTTT. It codes for CAVAGRPGELFF.

This chain connects TRBV19 to TRBJ1-2; tentatively, D is TRBD1 (6 bases). The length of the CDR3 is 13 residues. The V gene's germline CDR1 is LNHDA and CDR2 SQIVND (reference sequence). Trimming left V 7 bases short and J 7 bases short, with 16 bases between. The CDR3 protein is CASTSQGIGGYTF. The CDR3 nucleotides are TGTGCCAGTACCTCACAGGGAATCGGTGGCTACACCTTC.

The chain employs TRBV30 and TRBJ2-1; D perhaps matches TRBD2 (5 bases). From germline, CDR1 is GTSNPN and CDR2 SVGIG (reference sequence). This CDR3 spans 15 amino acids. Trimming took off 2 bases at V and 3 bases at J, with 14 bases between the two ends. The CDR3 sequence is CAWSNGLFGYNEQFF. In DNA, the CDR3 is TGTGCCTGGAGTAATGGACTTTTTGGCTACAATGAGCAGTTCTTC.

V gene TRBV29-1 combines with J gene TRBJ2-4; 9 nucleotides align to TRBD1. Per the germline V gene, CDR1 is SQVTM and CDR2 is ANQGSEA. V shed 3 bases, J shed 10 bases, and the junction held 4 bases outside the gene matches. This CDR3 region has 12 residues. CDR3 protein: CSVETGTGIQYF. In DNA, the CDR3 is TGCAGCGTTGAGACTGGGACAGGGATTCAGTACTTC.

Here the CDR3 DNA reads TGTGCCAGTAGTAGTCTTAGCGGGAGGCCCTACAATGAGCAGTTCTTC. It encodes CASSSLSGRPYNEQFF. V gene TRBV19 combines with J gene TRBJ2-1; 10 bases are a match to TRBD2. J was trimmed by 2 bases and V by 4 bases; bases with no gene match: 5. This CDR3 has 16 amino acids. The germline CDR1 and CDR2 sequences are LNHDA and SQIVND (reference sequence).